This T cell receptor (beta chain) was identified during a study of beta chain features in type 1 diabetes. Findings and limits, study-wide: For Type 1 diabetes patients, all four CD4+ subsets carried TCRB CDR3s that were moderately but significantly shorter.

On this clone itself: Its antigen is still unknown.

CDR3 length: 10 residues. Trimming took off 8 bases at V and 3 bases at J, with 4 bases between the two ends. The germline V gene encodes CDR1 MNHNS and CDR2 SASEGT. As every portion of the isolated RNA was reverse transcribed, the sequencing read expressed TCRB transcripts. Sequencing was performed with immunoSEQ multiplex PCR; in TCRdb, only in-frame clones are kept and a portion is missing. The data show hundreds of thousands of clones, with over 11% seen just once and around 0.04% held by the top ten. Sequencing used naive CD4+ T cells from blood. The receptor's source is a man aged 18 to 30 with type 1 diabetes. V gene TRBV6-1 combines with J gene TRBJ1-1, with D unclear. The CDR3 is CASAYTEAFF. The DNA for the CDR3 is TGTGCCAGCGCATACACTGAAGCTTTCTTT.